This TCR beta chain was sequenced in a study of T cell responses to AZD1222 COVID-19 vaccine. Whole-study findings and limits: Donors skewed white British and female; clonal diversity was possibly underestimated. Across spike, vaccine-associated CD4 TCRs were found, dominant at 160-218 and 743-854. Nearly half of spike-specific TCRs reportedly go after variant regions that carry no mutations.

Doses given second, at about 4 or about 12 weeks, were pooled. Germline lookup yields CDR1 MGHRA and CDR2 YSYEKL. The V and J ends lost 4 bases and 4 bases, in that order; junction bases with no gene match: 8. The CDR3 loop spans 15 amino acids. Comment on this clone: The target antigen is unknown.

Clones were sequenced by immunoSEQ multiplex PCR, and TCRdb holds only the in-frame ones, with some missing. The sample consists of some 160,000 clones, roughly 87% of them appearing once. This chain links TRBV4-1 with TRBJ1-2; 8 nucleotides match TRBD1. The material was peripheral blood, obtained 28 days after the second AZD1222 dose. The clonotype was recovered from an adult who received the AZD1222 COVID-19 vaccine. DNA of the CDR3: TGCGCCAGCAGCCCGGCCGGGACAGGAAGCTATGGCTACACCTTC. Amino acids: CASSPAGTGSYGYTF.